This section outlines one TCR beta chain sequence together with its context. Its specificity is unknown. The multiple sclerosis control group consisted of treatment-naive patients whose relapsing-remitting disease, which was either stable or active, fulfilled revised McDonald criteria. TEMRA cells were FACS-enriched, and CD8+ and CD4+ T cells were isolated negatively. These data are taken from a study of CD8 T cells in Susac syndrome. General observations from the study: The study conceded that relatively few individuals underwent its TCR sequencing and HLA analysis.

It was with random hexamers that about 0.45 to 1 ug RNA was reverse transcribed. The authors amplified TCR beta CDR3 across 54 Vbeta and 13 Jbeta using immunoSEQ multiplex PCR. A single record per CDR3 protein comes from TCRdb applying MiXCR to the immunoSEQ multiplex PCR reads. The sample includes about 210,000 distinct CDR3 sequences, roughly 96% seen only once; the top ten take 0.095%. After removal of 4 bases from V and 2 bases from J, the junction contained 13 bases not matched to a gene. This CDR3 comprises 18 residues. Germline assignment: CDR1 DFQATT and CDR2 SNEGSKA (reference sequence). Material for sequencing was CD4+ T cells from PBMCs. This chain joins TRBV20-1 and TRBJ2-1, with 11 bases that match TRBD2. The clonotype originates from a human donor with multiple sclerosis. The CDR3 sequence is CSATALWGSGGAYNEQFF. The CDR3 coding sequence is TGCAGTGCTACCGCCCTGTGGGGTAGCGGGGGGGCCTACAATGAGCAGTTCTTC.